This T cell receptor (beta chain) was captured in a study of somatic mutations in cytotoxic T cells in rheumatoid arthritis. About the study: The flow sorting of some V beta antibody-stained T-cell populations reached nearly 100% purity, and the sorted populations included V beta1+ cells sequenced for TCRB. Broader study findings: Researchers did not know the antigen targets of the expanded CD8+ clones.

Flow cytometry served to check the purity of CD4+ and CD8+ cells, which were isolated by positive magnetic bead selection. TCRdb's table, derived via immunoSEQ multiplex PCR, lists solely in-frame clones and lacks some. The table records some 25,000 clones, under 75% of them present only once. In its sample, this clone was seen once. Its antigen is unidentified. This clonotype was obtained from a woman in her late teens or twenties in good health. Sequenced: CD8+ T cells sorted from blood.

The CDR3 DNA reads TGCGCCAGCAGCCTCAGCGGGACAGAAACCTACGAGCAGTACTTC. Amino acids: CASSLSGTETYEQYF. The V and J genes are TRBV4-1 and TRBJ2-7; D tentatively reads TRBD1 or TRBD2 (7 bases each). This CDR3 contains 15 residues. Per germline, CDR1 MGHRA and CDR2 YSYEKL. V dropped 4 bases and J dropped 2 bases, with 15 bases sitting between them.